This TCR beta chain was sequenced in a study of shared clonotypes between healthy human individuals. Germline V gene data show CDR1 as SEHNR and CDR2 as FQNEAQ (reference sequence). The CDR3 consists of 18 residues. V was clipped by 5 bases and J by 2 bases, with 22 bases between them. Study-level results: About 5% was the fraction of naive CD4 clonotypes found shared across several donors.

Only in-frame clones appear in the TCRdb table, and some are missing; sequencing was by immunoSEQ multiplex PCR. Of some 2 million clones in the sample, roughly 94% are singletons; the top ten hold more than 0.1%. Comments on this clone: Antigen specificity is unknown.

Material for sequencing was naive CD4+ T cells sorted from blood. Subset reported: CD45RA+ positively selected. The source is a man aged 18 to 30 in good health. The chain employs TRBV7-9 and TRBJ1-3, with D perhaps matching TRBD1 (5 bases). CDR3 nucleotide sequence: TGTGCCAGCAGCCCTAGCCCCGGACAACCAACCCCTGGAAACACCATATATTTT. Protein: CASSPSPGQPTPGNTIYF. Full variable domain (remainder filled in from reference TRBV7-9 and TRBJ1-3): DTGVSQNPRHKITKRGQNVTFRCDPISEHNRLYWYRQTLGQGPEFLTYFQNEAQLEKSRLLSDRFSAERPKGSFSTLEIQRTEQGDSAMYLCASSPSPGQPTPGNTIYFGEGSWLTVV.